The present entry profiles one TCR beta chain with its context. The antigen is undetermined. The data are from a study of cytomegalovirus exposure and HLA in healthy donors. General study results and limits: Cytomegalovirus association was listed for 170 or so TCR beta chains. An observed cluster of highly shared sequence variants was recorded as a likely sequencing artifact. Researchers left out some V segments, among them TRBV6-2 and TRBV6-3, as indistinguishable. TCR beta chain V- and J-gene trimming was linked, in a later analysis, to a missense variant in DCLRE1C.

Vbeta (60) and Jbeta (13) primers were used in the PCR. Assay: immunoSEQ multiplex PCR; the TCRdb copy retains only in-frame clones and omits some. This table holds more than 75,000 clones, just under 90% found once. This CDR3 has 13 amino acids. The germline gives CDR1 LNHNV, CDR2 YYDKDF (reference sequence). V was pared by 5 bases and J by 7 bases, with 14 bases between. The material sequenced was PBMCs. This chain joins TRBV15 and TRBJ2-5; a weak D match, TRBD2 (6 bases). This TCR was sampled from a man aged 18 to 35 in good health and CMV-seronegative. The CDR3 reads CATSLSGRATQYF. The DNA for the CDR3 is TGTGCCACCAGCCTTAGCGGAAGAGCGACCCAGTACTTC.